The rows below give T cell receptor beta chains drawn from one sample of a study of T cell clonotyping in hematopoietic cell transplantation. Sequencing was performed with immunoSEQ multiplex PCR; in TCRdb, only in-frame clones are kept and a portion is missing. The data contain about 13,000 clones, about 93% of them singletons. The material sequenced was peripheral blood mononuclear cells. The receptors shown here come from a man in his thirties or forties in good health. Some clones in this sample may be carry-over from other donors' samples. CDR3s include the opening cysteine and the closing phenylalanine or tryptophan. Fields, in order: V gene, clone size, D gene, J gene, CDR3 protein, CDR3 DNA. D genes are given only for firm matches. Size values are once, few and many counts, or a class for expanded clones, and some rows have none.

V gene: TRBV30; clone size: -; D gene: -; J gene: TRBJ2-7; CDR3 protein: CAWSGLERQYF; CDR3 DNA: TGTGCCTGGAGTGGCCTTGAGAGGCAGTACTTC
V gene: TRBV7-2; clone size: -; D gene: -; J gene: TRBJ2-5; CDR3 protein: CASSLGSHQETQYF; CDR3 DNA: TGTGCCAGCAGCTTAGGCTCACACCAAGAGACCCAGTACTTC
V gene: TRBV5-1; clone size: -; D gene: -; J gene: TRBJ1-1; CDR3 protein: CASSFTSTGLGNTEAFF; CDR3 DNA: TGCGCCAGCAGCTTCACAAGTACAGGGCTGGGGAACACTGAAGCTTTCTTT
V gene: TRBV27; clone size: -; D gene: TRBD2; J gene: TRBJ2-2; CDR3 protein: CASSPPGGFNTGELFF; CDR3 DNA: TGTGCCAGCAGTCCACCGGGAGGGTTCAACACCGGGGAGCTGTTTTTT
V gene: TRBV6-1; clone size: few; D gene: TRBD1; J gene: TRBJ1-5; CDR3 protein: CASSGTDRGNQPQHF; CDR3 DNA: TGTGCCAGCAGTGGGACGGACAGGGGAAATCAGCCCCAGCATTTT
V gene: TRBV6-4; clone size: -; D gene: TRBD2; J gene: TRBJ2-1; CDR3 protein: CASSESGGGAYEQFF; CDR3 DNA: TGTGCCAGCAGTGAGTCTGGCGGGGGGGCCTATGAGCAGTTCTTC
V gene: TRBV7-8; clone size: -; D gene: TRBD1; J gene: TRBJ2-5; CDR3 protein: CASSPGRTGERTQYF; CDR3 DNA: TGTGCCAGCAGCCCGGGTAGGACAGGGGAACGGACCCAGTACTTC
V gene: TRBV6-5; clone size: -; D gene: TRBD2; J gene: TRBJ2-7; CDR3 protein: CASGGGPHEQYF; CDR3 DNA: TGTGCCAGCGGGGGAGGGCCCCACGAGCAGTACTTC
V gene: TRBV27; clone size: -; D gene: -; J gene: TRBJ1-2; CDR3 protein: CASSGRAGYGYTF; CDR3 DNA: TGTGCCAGCAGTGGCAGGGCCGGGTATGGCTACACCTTC
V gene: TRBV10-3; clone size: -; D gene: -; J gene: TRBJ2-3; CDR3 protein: CAISNLRGTDTQYF; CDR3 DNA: TGTGCCATCAGTAATCTTAGGGGCACAGATACGCAGTATTTT
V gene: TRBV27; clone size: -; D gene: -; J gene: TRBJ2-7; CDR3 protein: CASSFDTFSSYEQYF; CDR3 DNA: TGTGCCAGCAGTTTTGACACTTTTTCCTCCTACGAGCAGTACTTC
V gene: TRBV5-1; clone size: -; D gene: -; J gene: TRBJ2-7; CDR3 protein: CASSRDTTYEQYF; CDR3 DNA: TGCGCCAGCAGCCGGGACACAACCTACGAGCAGTACTTC
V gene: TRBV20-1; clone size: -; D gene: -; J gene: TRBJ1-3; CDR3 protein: CSANSGNTIYF; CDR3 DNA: TGCAGTGCTAACTCTGGAAACACCATATATTTT
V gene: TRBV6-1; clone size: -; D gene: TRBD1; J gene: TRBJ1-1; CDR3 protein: CASSEGTVYTEAFF; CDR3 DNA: TGTGCCAGCAGTGAGGGGACAGTCTACACTGAAGCTTTCTTT
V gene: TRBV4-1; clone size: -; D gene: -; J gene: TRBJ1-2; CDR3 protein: CASSQGGQGIAYGYTF; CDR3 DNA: TGCGCCAGCAGCCAAGGGGGCCAGGGTATTGCCTATGGCTACACCTTC
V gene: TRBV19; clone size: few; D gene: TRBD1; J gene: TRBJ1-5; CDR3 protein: CASSTWTGDQPQHF; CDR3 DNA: TGTGCCAGTAGTACCTGGACAGGGGATCAGCCCCAGCATTTT
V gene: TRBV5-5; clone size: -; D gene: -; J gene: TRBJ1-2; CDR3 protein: CASSFVGANGYTF; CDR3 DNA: TGTGCCAGCAGCTTCGTGGGGGCGAACGGCTACACCTTC
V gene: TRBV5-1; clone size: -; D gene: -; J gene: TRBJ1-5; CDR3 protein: CASSLAGDNQPQHF; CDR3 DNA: TGCGCCAGCAGCTTGGCGGGGGACAATCAGCCCCAGCATTTT
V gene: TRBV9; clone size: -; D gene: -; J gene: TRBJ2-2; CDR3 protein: CASSVGGLGGGNTGELFF; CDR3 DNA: TGTGCCAGCAGCGTAGGAGGCCTAGGAGGGGGAAACACCGGGGAGCTGTTTTTT
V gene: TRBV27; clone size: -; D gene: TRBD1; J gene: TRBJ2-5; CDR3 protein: CASSDRGKGETQYF; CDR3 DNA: TGTGCCAGCTCGGACAGGGGGAAAGGGGAGACCCAGTACTTC
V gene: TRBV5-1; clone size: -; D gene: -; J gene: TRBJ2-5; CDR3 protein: CASSARRVGETQYF; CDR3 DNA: TGCGCCAGCAGCGCGAGGCGGGTCGGGGAGACCCAGTACTTC
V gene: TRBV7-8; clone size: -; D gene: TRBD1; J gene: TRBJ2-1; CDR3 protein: CASRLAPRDRRYNEQFF; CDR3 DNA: TGTGCCAGCAGGTTAGCCCCCCGGGACAGGCGATACAATGAGCAGTTCTTC
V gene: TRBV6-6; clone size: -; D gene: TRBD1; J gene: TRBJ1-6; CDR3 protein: CASRPGTGGYNSPLHF; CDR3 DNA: TGTGCCAGCAGACCGGGGACAGGGGGATATAATTCACCCCTCCACTTT
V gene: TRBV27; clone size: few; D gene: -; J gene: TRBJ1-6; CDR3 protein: CASSLSGGSNSPLHF; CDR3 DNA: TGTGCCAGCAGTTTATCGGGGGGGAGCAATTCACCCCTCCACTTT
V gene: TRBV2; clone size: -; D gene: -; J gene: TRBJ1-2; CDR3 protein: CASREEGGSDGYTF; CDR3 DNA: TGTGCCAGCAGAGAGGAGGGAGGTTCGGATGGCTACACCTTC
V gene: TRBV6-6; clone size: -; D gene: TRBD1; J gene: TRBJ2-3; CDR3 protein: CASRPGQVPTDTQYF; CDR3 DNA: TGTGCCAGCAGACCGGGACAGGTGCCTACAGATACGCAGTATTTT
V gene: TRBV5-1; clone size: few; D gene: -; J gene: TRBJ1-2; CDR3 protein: CASSPDGGSPVRGYTF; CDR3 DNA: TGCGCCAGCAGCCCAGATGGGGGCAGCCCAGTTCGTGGCTACACCTTC